Given below is one T cell receptor beta chain in context. TCRdb's copy holds only in-frame clones and misses some; the assay was immunoSEQ multiplex PCR. This sample has 45,000 to 50,000 clones, with about 91% found just once. This sample is part of a study of T cell changes during pregnancy in multiple sclerosis. Trimming at V came to 5 bases and at J to 2 bases, leaving 4 bases not matched to a gene. The length of the CDR3 is 13 residues. Germline V gene data show CDR1 as GTSNPN and CDR2 as SVGIG (reference sequence). Here the sequenced sample was CD4+ T cells from peripheral blood mononuclear cells, taken in the second trimester of pregnancy. This rearrangement joins TRBV30 to TRBJ2-7, with 9 bases matching TRBD1. The source is a female donor in good health, enrolled as a control in a pregnancy study. CDR3 DNA: TGTGCCTGGGCGGACAGGGGAGCCTACGAGCAGTACTTC. Translation gives CAWADRGAYEQYF.